This T cell receptor (beta chain) was found in a study of blood T cell repertoires in COVID-19. Study background: Sites in the United States, Italy and Spain provided acute and convalescent COVID-19 samples.

Patients in Seattle were enrolled during active infection, then followed longitudinally. The CDR3 runs to 12 residues. V dropped 2 bases and J dropped 8 bases, with 10 bases sitting between them. From germline, CDR1 is LGHDT and CDR2 YNNKEL (reference sequence). Original analysis: For nucleated cells, counts were estimated from reference gene primer amplification. Data came from immunoSEQ multiplex PCR; TCRdb stores just in-frame clones and leaves some out. Clone size and the V and J calls come from that table; the DNA yielded D and trimming. Among tens of thousands of clones listed, approximately 85% were seen once.

The chain uses TRBV3-1 (or the pseudogene TRBV3-2) and TRBJ2-7, with D hard to call. Sequencing input: peripheral blood. This receptor was taken from a man aged 50 to 60 with COVID-19, enrolled during active disease. The chain's CDR3 is CASSQSGYKQYF. In nucleotides, the CDR3 is TGTGCCAGCAGCCAATCTGGTTACAAGCAGTACTTC.